These 14 T cell receptor beta chains originate from one sample sequenced in a study of blood T cells in healthy people across ages. A second PCR, run for about 6 to 12 cycles, used a sample-barcoded 5' primer plus a J-beta primer mix. Using its own MiXCR run on the 5' RACE reads, TCRdb lists one record per CDR3 protein. The table shows fewer than 1,000,000 distinct CDR3 sequences, with more than 40% occurring only once. The specimen was blood. The receptors were sampled from a man between 60 and 70 years old in good health.

A few counts support this clonotype. The chain couples TRBV4-2 to TRBJ1-2, with D tentatively TRBD1 (5 bases). Trimming removed 1 base at V and 5 bases at J, with 17 bases between. Looked up from germline, CDR1 is LGHNA and CDR2 is YNFKEQ. The CDR3 is 16 amino acids. CDR3: CASSQGPAGGMYGYTF. The CDR3 DNA reads as TGTGCCAGCAGCCAAGGACCCGCCGGGGGGATGTATGGCTACACCTTC.

A few counts support this clonotype. The chain recombines TRBV6-6 with TRBJ2-3; tentative D call: TRBD1 (6 bases). Between the trimmed V and J ends, which lost 1 base and 6 bases, there was a span of 11 bases. Germline V CDR1 and CDR2: MNHNY, SVGAGI (reference sequence). This CDR3 is 14 amino acids long. The CDR3 protein is CASSYLGHTDTQYF. The CDR3, as DNA: TGTGCCAGCAGTTACTTGGGACACACCGATACGCAGTATTTT.

The genes are TRBV7-9 and TRBJ2-4; TRBD1 agrees at 8 bases. The J call may not be correct, given that the DNA end is closer to TRBJ2-7. This CDR3 is 14 amino acids long. Germline-derived CDR1 and CDR2 are SEHNR and FQNEAQ (reference sequence). DNA of the CDR3: TGTGCCAGCAGCTCCGTCGACAGGGGCTACGAGCAGTACTTC. Its translation: CASSSVDRGYEQYF.

The chain employs TRBV5-8 and TRBJ1-4; D is perhaps TRBD1 (5 bases). Trimming took 5 bases from V and 8 from J, leaving 19 bases between them. This CDR3 spans 15 amino acids. Germline values: CDR1 SGHTS, CDR2 YDEGEE. The CDR3 reads CASSPGEGPLEKLFF. The CDR3 DNA follows: TGTGCCAGCAGTCCGGGGGAAGGCCCGTTGGAAAAACTGTTTTTT.

CDR3 nucleotide sequence: TGCGCCAGCGGGGAAGGGGCTTCCTACGAGCAGTACTTC. Protein: CASGEGASYEQYF. This chain joins TRBV10-2 and TRBJ2-7, with D perhaps matching TRBD1 (5 bases). Germline V lookup: CDR1 WSHSY, CDR2 SAAADI. Trimming took off 8 bases at V and 1 base at J, with 12 bases between the two ends. The CDR3 is 13 amino acids.

This clonotype was counted between two and nine times. With a much larger clone just one base away, this may be a read error. The chain employs TRBV4-1 and TRBJ2-1, with 8 bases lining up with TRBD2. The end of the DNA fits TRBJ2-7 better, so the J call may be wrong. There are 17 residues in the CDR3. Germline loops: CDR1 MGHRA, CDR2 YSYEKL. CDR3 region: CASSPTSGGSSYNEQYF. As DNA, the CDR3 is TGCGCCAGCAGCCCAACTAGCGGAGGCTCCTCCTACAATGAGCAGTACTTC.

J is TRBJ2-6 and V is TRBV4-2; 10 nucleotides match TRBD1. The germline CDR1 and CDR2 sequences are LGHNA and YNFKEQ. Losses at the gene ends were 0 bases for V and 2 bases for J; bases not matched to a gene: 1. The CDR3 length is 17 residues. CDR3 region: CASSQDGQGAGANVLTF. The CDR3, as DNA: TGTGCCAGCAGCCAAGACGGACAGGGGGCTGGGGCCAACGTCCTGACTTTC.

V is TRBV6-5 and J is TRBJ2-5, with a weak D call TRBD1 (6 bases). V was pared by 0 bases and J by 5 bases, with 13 bases between. CDR1 and CDR2 from the germline V gene are MNHEY and SVGAGI. The CDR3 length is 15 residues. CDR3 DNA sequence: TGTGCCAGCAGTTACTCGTACACCCAGGGGGAGACCCAGTACTTC. It codes for CASSYSYTQGETQYF.

The rearrangement joins TRBV7-2 to TRBJ2-3, with a possible D match to TRBD2 (5 bases). The CDR3 is 13 residues long. Trimming cost V 5 bases and J 5 bases, with 11 bases left between them. Germline lookup yields CDR1 SGHTA and CDR2 FQGNSA. The DNA for the CDR3 is TGTGCCAGCAGCCCTAGAGCGGTAGATACGCAGTATTTT. This encodes CASSPRAVDTQYF.

The chain combines TRBV6-2 or TRBV6-3 with TRBJ2-6; tentatively, D is TRBD1 (6 bases). There are 19 residues in the CDR3. CDR1 is MNHEY, CDR2 SVGEGT, per germline. The V end lost 0 bases, the J end lost 2 bases, and 17 bases lay between the germline ends. CDR3 nucleotides: TGTGCCAGCAGTTACTCGTTCAACTTCAGGGGACCTGGGGCCAACGTCCTGACTTTC. Its translation is CASSYSFNFRGPGANVLTF.

The chain employs TRBV29-1 and TRBJ2-1, with 7 bases identical to TRBD2. The V segment lost 7 bases and the J segment 5 bases; nucleotides outside the gene matches: 5. In germline, CDR1 is SQVTM, CDR2 ANQGSEA. This CDR3 contains 12 residues. For the CDR3, the DNA is TGCAGCGCGGGGGGAAGCAACAATGAGCAGTTCTTC. Translated: CSAGGSNNEQFF.

The J gene is TRBJ2-3, the V gene TRBV7-3; D perhaps matches TRBD2 (6 bases). V lost 5 bases and J 4 bases, leaving 16 bases between the germline ends. The CDR3 spans 15 residues. Germline V gives CDR1 SGHTA, CDR2 FQGTGA. CDR3 sequence: CASSHGHSSADTQYF. As DNA, the CDR3 is TGTGCCAGCAGCCATGGACACTCTAGCGCAGATACGCAGTATTTT.

V usage is TRBV2 and J usage is TRBJ2-3; 11 nucleotides line up with TRBD2. Germline values: CDR1 SNHLY, CDR2 FYNNEI. The ends lost 6 bases at V and 0 bases at J; junction bases unmatched: 11. The CDR3 spans 18 residues. The CDR3 region has the DNA TGTGCCAGCAGGAAACTAGCGGGGGCCCCTCTTAGCACAGATACGCAGTATTTT. It codes for CASRKLAGAPLSTDTQYF.

Only a few counts were recorded for this clonotype. The J gene is TRBJ1-4, the V gene TRBV3-1; 7 nucleotides line up with TRBD1. CDR1 is LGHDT and CDR2 is YNNKEL in the germline V gene (reference sequence). CDR3 length equals 13 residues. V lost 4 bases and J lost 8; bases outside the gene matches: 4. DNA for the CDR3: TGTGCCAGCAGCCGCGGACAGGCCGAAAAACTGTTTTTT. Translated, it gives CASSRGQAEKLFF. Full variable domain (outside the CDR3, taken from reference TRBV3-1 and TRBJ1-4): DTAVSQTPKYLVTQMGNDKSIKCEQNLGHDTMYWYKQDSKKFLKIMFSYNNKELIINETVPNRFSPKSPDKAHLNLHINSLELGDSAVYFCASSRGQAEKLFFGSGTQLSVL.